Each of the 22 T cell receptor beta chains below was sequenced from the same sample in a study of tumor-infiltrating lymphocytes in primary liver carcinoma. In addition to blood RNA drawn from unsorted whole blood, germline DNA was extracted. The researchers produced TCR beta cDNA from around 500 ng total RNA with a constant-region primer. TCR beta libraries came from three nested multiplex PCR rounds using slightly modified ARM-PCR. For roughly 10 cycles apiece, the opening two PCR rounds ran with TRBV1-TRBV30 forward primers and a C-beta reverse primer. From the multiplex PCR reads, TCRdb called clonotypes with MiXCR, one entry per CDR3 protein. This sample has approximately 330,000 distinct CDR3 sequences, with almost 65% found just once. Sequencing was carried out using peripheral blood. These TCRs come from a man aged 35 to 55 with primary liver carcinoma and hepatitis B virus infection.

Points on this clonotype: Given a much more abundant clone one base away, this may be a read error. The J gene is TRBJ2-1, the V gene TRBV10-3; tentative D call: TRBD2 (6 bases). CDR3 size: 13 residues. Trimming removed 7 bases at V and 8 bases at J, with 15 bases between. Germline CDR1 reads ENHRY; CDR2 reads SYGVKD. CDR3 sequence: CAITDWGDHEQFF. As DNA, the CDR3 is TGTGCCATCACCGATTGGGGGGACCATGAGCAGTTCTTC.

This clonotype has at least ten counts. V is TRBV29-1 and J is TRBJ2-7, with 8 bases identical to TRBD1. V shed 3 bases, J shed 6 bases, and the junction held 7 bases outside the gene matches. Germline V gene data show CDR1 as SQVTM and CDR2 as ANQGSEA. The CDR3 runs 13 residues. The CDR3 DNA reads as TGCAGCGTTGACGCCAGGGGGCTTGGCGAGCAGTACTTC. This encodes CSVDARGLGEQYF.

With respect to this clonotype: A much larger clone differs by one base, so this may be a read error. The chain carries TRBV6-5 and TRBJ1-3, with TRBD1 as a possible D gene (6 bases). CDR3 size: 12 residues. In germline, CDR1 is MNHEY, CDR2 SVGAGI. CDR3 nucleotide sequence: TGTGACAGCAGAGACGGACAGCTCACCCTATATTTT. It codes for CDSRDGQLTLYF.

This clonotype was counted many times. CDR3 DNA: TGCAGCGTCCTTCTAGAACCCCCTAACTACGAGCAGTACTTC. Translation gives CSVLLEPPNYEQYF. The chain employs TRBV29-1 and TRBJ2-7; D gene ambiguous. V was clipped by 6 bases and J by 3 bases, with 18 bases between them. The CDR3 is 14 residues long. Germline loops: CDR1 SQVTM, CDR2 ANQGSEA.

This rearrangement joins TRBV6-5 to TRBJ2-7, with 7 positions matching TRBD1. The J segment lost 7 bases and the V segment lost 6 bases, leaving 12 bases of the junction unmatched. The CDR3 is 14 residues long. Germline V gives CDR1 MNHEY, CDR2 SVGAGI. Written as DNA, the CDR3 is TGTGCCAGCAGCCGGGACAGTTTTAGCTATGAGCAGTACTTC. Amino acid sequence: CASSRDSFSYEQYF.

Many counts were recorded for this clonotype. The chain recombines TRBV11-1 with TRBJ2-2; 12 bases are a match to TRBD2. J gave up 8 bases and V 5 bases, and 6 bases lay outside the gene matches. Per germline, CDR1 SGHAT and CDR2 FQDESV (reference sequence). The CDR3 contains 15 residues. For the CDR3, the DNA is TGTGCCAGCAGCCTCCGGACTAGCGGGATTGGGGAGCTGTTTTTT. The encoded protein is CASSLRTSGIGELFF.

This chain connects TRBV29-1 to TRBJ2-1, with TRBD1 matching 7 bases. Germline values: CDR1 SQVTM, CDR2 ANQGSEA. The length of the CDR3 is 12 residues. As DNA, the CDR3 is TGCAACGCCGAACAGGGGTATAATGAGCAGTTCTTC. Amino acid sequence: CNAEQGYNEQFF.

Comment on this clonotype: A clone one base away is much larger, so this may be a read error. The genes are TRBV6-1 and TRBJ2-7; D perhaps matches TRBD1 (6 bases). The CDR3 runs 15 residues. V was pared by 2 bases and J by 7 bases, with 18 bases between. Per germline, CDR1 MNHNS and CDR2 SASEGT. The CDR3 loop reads CASSEIPPGDMEQYF. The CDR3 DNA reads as TGTGCCAGCAGTGAAATCCCCCCCGGGGACATGGAGCAGTACTTC.

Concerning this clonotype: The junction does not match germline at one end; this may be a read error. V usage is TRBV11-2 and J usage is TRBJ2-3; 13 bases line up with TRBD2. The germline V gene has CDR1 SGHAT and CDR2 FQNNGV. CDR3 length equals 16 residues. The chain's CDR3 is CTSSSPGLAGVDTQYF. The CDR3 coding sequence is TGTACCAGCAGCTCCCCCGGACTAGCGGGAGTAGATACGCAGTATTTT.

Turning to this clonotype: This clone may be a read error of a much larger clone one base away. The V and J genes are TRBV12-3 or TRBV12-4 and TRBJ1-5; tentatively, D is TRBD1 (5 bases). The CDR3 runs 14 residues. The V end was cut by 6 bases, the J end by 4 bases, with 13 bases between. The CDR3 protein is CASRLSGGNQPQHF. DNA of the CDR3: TGTGCCAGCAGGTTATCGGGGGGTAATCAGCCCCAGCATTTT.

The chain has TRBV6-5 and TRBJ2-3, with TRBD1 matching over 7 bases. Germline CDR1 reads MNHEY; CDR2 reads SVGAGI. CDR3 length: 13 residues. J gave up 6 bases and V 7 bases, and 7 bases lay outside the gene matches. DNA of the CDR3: TGTGCCAGCACCCAAGGGGGCGCGGATACGCAGTATTTT. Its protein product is CASTQGGADTQYF.

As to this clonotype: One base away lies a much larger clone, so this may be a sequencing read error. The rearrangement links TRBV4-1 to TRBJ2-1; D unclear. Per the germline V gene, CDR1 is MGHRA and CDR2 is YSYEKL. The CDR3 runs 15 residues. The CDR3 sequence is CASSQDAWQYNEHFF. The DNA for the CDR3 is TGCGCCAGCAGCCAAGATGCGTGGCAGTACAATGAGCACTTCTTC.

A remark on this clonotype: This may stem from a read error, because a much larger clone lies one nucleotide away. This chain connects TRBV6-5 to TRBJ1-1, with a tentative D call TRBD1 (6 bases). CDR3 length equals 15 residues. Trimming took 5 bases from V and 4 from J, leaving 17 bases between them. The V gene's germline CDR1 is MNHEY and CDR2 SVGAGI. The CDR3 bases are TGTGCCAGCAGTGTGGGAGGGCAGGGGACCACTGAAGCTTTCTTT. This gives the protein CASSVGGQGTTEAFF.

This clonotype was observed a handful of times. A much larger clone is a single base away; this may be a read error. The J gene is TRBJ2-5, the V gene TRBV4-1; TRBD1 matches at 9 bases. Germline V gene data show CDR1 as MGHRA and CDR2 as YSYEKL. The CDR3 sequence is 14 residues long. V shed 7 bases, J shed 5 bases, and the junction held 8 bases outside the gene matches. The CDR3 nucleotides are TGCGCCAGCAATTCGACAGGGGGAGGGGAGACCCAGTACTTC. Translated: CASNSTGGGETQYF.

The CDR3 spells CASSTRGGRFNEQFF. In DNA form, the CDR3 reads TGTGCCAGCAGTACCAGGGGCGGGAGGTTCAATGAGCAGTTCTTC. V is TRBV7-3 and J is TRBJ2-1; 8 bases line up with TRBD2. The CDR3 has 15 residues. The V segment lost 6 bases and the J segment 6 bases; nucleotides outside the gene matches: 10. Germline values: CDR1 SGHTA, CDR2 FQGTGA. Combining the CDR3 with reference TRBV7-3 and TRBJ2-1 gives the whole variable domain GAGVSQTPSNKVTEKGKYVELRCDPISGHTALYWYRQSLGQGPEFLIYFQGTGAADDSGLPNDRFFAVRPEGSVSTLKIQRTERGDSAVYLCASSTRGGRFNEQFFGPGTRLTVL.

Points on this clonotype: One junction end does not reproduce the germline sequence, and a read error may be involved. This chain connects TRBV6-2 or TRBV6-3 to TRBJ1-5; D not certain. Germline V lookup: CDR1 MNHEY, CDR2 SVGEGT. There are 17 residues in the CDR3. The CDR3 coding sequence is TGTACCAGCAGCTTACGCGACCGGAGAGTTAGCAATCAGCCCCAGCATTTT. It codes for CTSSLRDRRVSNQPQHF.

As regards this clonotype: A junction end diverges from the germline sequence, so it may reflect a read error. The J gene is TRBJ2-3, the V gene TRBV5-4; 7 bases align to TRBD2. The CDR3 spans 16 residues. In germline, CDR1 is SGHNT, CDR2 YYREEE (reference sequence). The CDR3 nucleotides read TGTGCCAGCAGCTTGCGCTCTAGCGGTAGCACAGATGCGCAGTATTTT. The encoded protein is CASSLRSSGSTDAQYF. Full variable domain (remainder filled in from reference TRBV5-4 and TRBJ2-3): ETGVTQSPTHLIKTRGQQVTLRCSSQSGHNTVSWYQQALGQGPQFIFQYYREEENGRGNFPPRFSGLQFPNYSSELNVNALELDDSALYLCASSLRSSGSTDAQYFGPGTRLTVL.

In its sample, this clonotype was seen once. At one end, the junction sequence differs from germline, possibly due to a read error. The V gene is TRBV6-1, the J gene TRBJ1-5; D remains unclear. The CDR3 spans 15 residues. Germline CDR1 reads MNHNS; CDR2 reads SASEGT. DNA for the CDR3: TGTACCAGCAGTCGGGCCAGAGATAGCAATCAGCCCCAGCATTTC. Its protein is CTSSRARDSNQPQHF.

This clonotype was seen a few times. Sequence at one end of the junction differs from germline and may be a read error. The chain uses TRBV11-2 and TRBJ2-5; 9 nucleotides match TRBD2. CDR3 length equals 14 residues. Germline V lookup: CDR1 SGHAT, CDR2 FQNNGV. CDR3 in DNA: TGTGCCGGCAGTATGGGACTAGCACAAGAGACCCAGTACTTC. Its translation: CAGSMGLAQETQYF.

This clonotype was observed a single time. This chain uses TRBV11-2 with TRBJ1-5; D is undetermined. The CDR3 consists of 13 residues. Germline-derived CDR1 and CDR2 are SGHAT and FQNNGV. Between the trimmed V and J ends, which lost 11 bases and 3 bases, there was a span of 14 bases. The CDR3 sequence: CAGSSSHNQPQHF. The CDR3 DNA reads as TGTGCCGGTAGCTCCTCCCACAATCAGCCCCAGCATTTT.

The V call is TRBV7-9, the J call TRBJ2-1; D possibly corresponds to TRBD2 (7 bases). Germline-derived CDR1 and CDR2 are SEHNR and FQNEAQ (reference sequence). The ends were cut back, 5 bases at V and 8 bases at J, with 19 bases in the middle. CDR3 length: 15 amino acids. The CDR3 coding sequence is TGTGCCAGCAGCCCCACAGGGCTTGGGGGGGATGAGCAGTTCTTC. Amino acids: CASSPTGLGGDEQFF.

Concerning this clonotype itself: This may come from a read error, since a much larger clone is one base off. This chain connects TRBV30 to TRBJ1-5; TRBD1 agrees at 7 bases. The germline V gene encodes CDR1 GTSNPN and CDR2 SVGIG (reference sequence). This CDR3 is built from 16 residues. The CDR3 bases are TGTGCCTGGAGGGGAAAGGGGGCTCTTAGCAATCAGCTCCAGCATTTT. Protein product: CAWRGKGALSNQLQHF.